The clone carrying this T cell receptor (beta chain) was detected only a few times. Its antigen is not identified. The data are from a study of T cells in Graves' hyperthyroidism and ophthalmopathy. Overall study results and limits: Ophthalmopathy was separated from stable hyperthyroidism by a 13 V-J model. Blood also carried most thyroid clonotypes expanded above 0.001.

RNA transcripts served as the template for amplifying TCR beta CDR3 regions. During a first-round RT-PCR of the TCR CDR3, the HTBI primer set was used. TCRdb reprocessed the multiplex PCR reads with MiXCR, giving one entry per CDR3 protein. This sample has under 700,000 distinct CDR3 sequences, with roughly 46% found just once. CDR3 length: 15 amino acids. With 8 bases clipped from V and 4 bases from J, the junction kept 10 bases outside the gene matches. Germline CDR1 is MGHDK and CDR2 is SYGVNS. No progression to ophthalmopathy during 18 months of follow-up defined stable disease. Material: peripheral blood or thyroid tissue (not recorded which). The V call is TRBV25-1, the J call TRBJ1-1, with 10 bases aligning to TRBD1. The TCR originated in a woman aged 18-29 years with Graves' hyperthyroidism. The CDR3 loop is CASSPGTGDGTEAFF. In DNA, the CDR3 is TGTGCCAGCTCACCCGGGACAGGGGATGGCACTGAAGCTTTCTTT.